This is a list of T cell receptor beta chains from one sample in a study of T cells after yellow fever vaccination. A single record per CDR3 protein comes from TCRdb applying MiXCR to the 5' RACE reads. The sample contains about 350,000 distinct CDR3 sequences, around 8.1% of which appear only once. Material: PBMCs, obtained about 49 days after the first yellow fever vaccination. These receptors originate from a man aged 18 to 29 who received the YFV17D yellow fever vaccine. Both conserved end residues are part of each CDR3. D genes are given only for firm matches. Size tells how often a clone was seen (once, few, many) or the class of an expanded clone, and some rows leave it out.

>NA|many|TRBV12-3/TRBV12-4|TRBJ1-2
TGTGCCAGCAGACAACACGACTATGGCTACACCTTC
CASRQHDYGYTF
>NA|NA|TRBV20-1|TRBJ2-1
TGCAGTGCTCGAGGGGGGGGGAGATACAATGAGCAGTTCTTC
CSARGGGRYNEQFF
>NA|few|TRBV18|TRBJ2-5
TGTGCCAGCTCACCCGCCAGCAAAGAGACCCAGTACTTC
CASSPASKETQYF
>TRBD2|few|TRBV4-1|TRBJ2-1
TGCGCCAGCAGCCAAGCCCTAGCGGGGGCGTTCTCCTACAATGAGCAGTTCTTC
CASSQALAGAFSYNEQFF
>NA|NA|TRBV23-1|TRBJ2-5
TGCGCCAGCAGTCCAATTGGGGGAGCAAGAGAGACCCAGTACTTC
CASSPIGGARETQYF
>NA|few|TRBV12-3/TRBV12-4|TRBJ1-2
TGTGCCAGCAGCCCAGCCCCAGTTAACTATGGCTACACCTTC
CASSPAPVNYGYTF
>NA|NA|TRBV21-1|TRBJ2-2
TGTGCCAGCAGCAAATGGGGCGGCCCTGTAAGCACCGGGGAGCTGTTTTTT
CASSKWGGPVSTGELFF
>NA|NA|TRBV6-2/TRBV6-3|TRBJ2-7
TGTGCCAGCAATTCGGGGCATTCCGGTTCCTACGAGCAGTACTTC
CASNSGHSGSYEQYF
>TRBD1|few|TRBV6-1|TRBJ1-5
TGTGCCAGCAGCCTGGGACAGCCCTATAGCAATCAGCCCCAGCATTTT
CASSLGQPYSNQPQHF
>TRBD2|few|TRBV10-1|TRBJ2-1
TGCGCCAGCAGTGAGCAGCGGGGATATAACAATGAGCAGTTCTTC
CASSEQRGYNNEQFF
>NA|NA|TRBV18|TRBJ1-2
TGTGCCAGCTCACCGGCATCTGATTCCTATGGCTACACCTTC
CASSPASDSYGYTF
>TRBD1|many|TRBV6-5|TRBJ1-1
TGTGCCAGCAGTCTACAGGGGGCGGGAACTGAAGCTTTCTTT
CASSLQGAGTEAFF
>TRBD1|few|TRBV29-1|TRBJ2-5
TGCAGCGCCCGACCCCGGGACAGACGAGAGACCCAGTACTTC
CSARPRDRRETQYF
>NA|NA|TRBV28|TRBJ2-1
TGTGCCAGCAGGAACGGACTCTTTCATCCTGAGCAGTTCTTC
CASRNGLFHPEQFF
>TRBD1|many|TRBV12-3/TRBV12-4|TRBJ2-1
TGTGCCAGCAGTTTGTGGGACAGGGGTTCCCATGAGCAGTTCTTC
CASSLWDRGSHEQFF
>NA|NA|TRBV19|TRBJ2-3
TGTGCCAGTAGTATCCCCGATGGCACAGATACGCAGTATTTT
CASSIPDGTDTQYF
>TRBD1|many|TRBV4-3|TRBJ1-6
TGCGCCAGCAGCCAGATAAGAGGGGGCGCAGGATCACCCCTCCACTTT
CASSQIRGGAGSPLHF
>TRBD1|NA|TRBV29-1|TRBJ1-1
TGCAGCGTTGAACGGGACAGGGATAACACTGAAGCTTTCTTT
CSVERDRDNTEAFF
>NA|few|TRBV6-2/TRBV6-3|TRBJ1-5
TGTGCCAGCAGCTTGGGAGGACGGCAGCCCCAGCATTTT
CASSLGGRQPQHF
>NA|NA|TRBV5-1|TRBJ2-3
TGCGCCAGCAGCTTGGATGGGGTTCCGGATACGCAGTATTTT
CASSLDGVPDTQYF
>NA|few|TRBV30|TRBJ1-4
TGTGCCTGGAGTATCCTAGGAGGATCAGAAAAACTGTTTTTT
CAWSILGGSEKLFF
>NA|NA|TRBV12-3/TRBV12-4|TRBJ1-5
TGTGCCAGCAGCCCCCAGACCACGGGCCTTTCAGAGCAGCATTTT
CASSPQTTGLSEQHF
>TRBD1|NA|TRBV7-2|TRBJ1-5
TGTGCCAGCAGAACAGGGGGCGAGGGCAATCAGCCCCAGCATTTT
CASRTGGEGNQPQHF
>NA|few|TRBV5-1|TRBJ2-5
TGCGCCAGCAGCTTGGCCTCGGGGTCCCAAGAGACCCAGTACTTC
CASSLASGSQETQYF
>TRBD1|many|TRBV29-1|TRBJ2-2
TGCAGCGTTGAAGTCAGGGGGCCCTACACCGGGGAGCTGTTTTTT
CSVEVRGPYTGELFF
>TRBD2|many|TRBV27|TRBJ2-7
TGTGCCAGCAGTTTAAAGACTAGCGGGCCCTACGAGCAGTACTTC
CASSLKTSGPYEQYF
>TRBD2|many|TRBV5-1|TRBJ2-3
TGCGCCAGCAGTACCGGGACTAGCGGGGGCACTTCCACAGATACGCAGTATTTT
CASSTGTSGGTSTDTQYF
>TRBD1|NA|TRBV4-3|TRBJ2-3
TGCGCCAGCAGCCCATTTGGACAGGGGGTACGGACAGATACGCAGTATTTT
CASSPFGQGVRTDTQYF
>NA|few|TRBV18|TRBJ2-5
TGTGCCAGCTCACCACAGGAGGGGGCCCAGTACTTC
CASSPQEGAQYF
>NA|many|TRBV20-1|TRBJ1-1
TGCAGTGCTAGAGTAGTTACAGCTTTCTTT
CSARVVTAFF
>TRBD1|NA|TRBV20-1|TRBJ1-5
TGCAGTGCTAGAGATGACAGGGACTATCAGCCCCAGCATTTT
CSARDDRDYQPQHF
>TRBD1|few|TRBV24-1|TRBJ2-2
TGTGCCACCAGTGGGACAGGGGTCACCGGGGAGCTGTTTTTT
CATSGTGVTGELFF
>TRBD2|many|TRBV3-1|TRBJ2-3
TGTGCCAGCAGCGACCTAGCGGGGGGGCCACCAGATACGCAGTATTTT
CASSDLAGGPPDTQYF
>TRBD1|NA|TRBV20-1|TRBJ1-2
TGCAGTGCGTCGACAGGGGTGAGGTATGGCTACACCTTC
CSASTGVRYGYTF
>NA|few|TRBV4-2|TRBJ1-5
TGTGCCAGCAGCCAAGACTTATTCCCGAATCAGCCCCAGCATTTT
CASSQDLFPNQPQHF
>NA|NA|TRBV19|TRBJ2-5
TGTGCCAGTAGGGGTAGGGGAACGGGGAGGGAGACCCAGTACTTC
CASRGRGTGRETQYF
>TRBD2|NA|TRBV5-1|TRBJ2-2
TGCGCCAGCAGCTCTACCGCGGGGGGGCCCGGGGAGCTGTTTTTT
CASSSTAGGPGELFF
>TRBD1|few|TRBV20-1|TRBJ1-2
TGCAGTGCTCCGGACAGGGGAAATGGCTACACCTTC
CSAPDRGNGYTF
>TRBD2|few|TRBV7-3|TRBJ2-3
TGTGCCAGCAGCGCCAATGGGCGGGGGTTAACAGATACGCAGTATTTT
CASSANGRGLTDTQYF
>NA|NA|TRBV9|TRBJ2-3
TGTGCCAGCAGCCCTCGACAGGATATCACAGATACGCAGTATTTT
CASSPRQDITDTQYF
>NA|few|TRBV7-2|TRBJ2-1
TGTGCCAGCAGCTCCACTCAGGGGAATGAGCAGTTCTTC
CASSSTQGNEQFF
>NA|many|TRBV7-2|TRBJ2-7
TGTGCCAGCAGCTTAGCCTGGAGGACCCTCGAGCAGTACTTC
CASSLAWRTLEQYF
>TRBD1|few|TRBV27|TRBJ2-5
TGTGCCAGCAGTCAGCTGGGACAGATCCAAGAGACCCAGTACTTC
CASSQLGQIQETQYF
>NA|NA|TRBV10-3|TRBJ1-2
TGTGCCATCAGTGTTGATAGGACGCGGAATCCCTATGGCTACACCTTC
CAISVDRTRNPYGYTF
>NA|NA|TRBV9|TRBJ2-5
TGTGCCAGCAGCGTAGACTCCCTGCGGAGGGAGACCCAGTACTTC
CASSVDSLRRETQYF
>NA|NA|TRBV7-6|TRBJ2-7
TGTGCCAGCAGCTTACGCCCCGGCGCCGAGCAGTACTTC
CASSLRPGAEQYF
>TRBD1|NA|TRBV7-2|TRBJ1-1
TGTGCCAGCAGCTTTTGGACAGGGGCTTTCTCAGCTTTCTTT
CASSFWTGAFSAFF
>NA|many|TRBV29-1|TRBJ2-3
TGCAGCGTGGGGGGAGATACGCAGTATTTT
CSVGGDTQYF
>TRBD2|many|TRBV7-9|TRBJ2-1
TGTGCCAGCAGCGTGGGACTAGCGGGGGCCCCGGATGAGCAGTTCTTC
CASSVGLAGAPDEQFF
>NA|few|TRBV7-2|TRBJ2-3
TGTGCCAGCAGCTTTTGGGGGATGAGCCCCACAGATACGCAGTATTTT
CASSFWGMSPTDTQYF
>NA|NA|TRBV11-2|TRBJ1-1
TGTGCCAGCAGCTTAGTGGGGCTGCAGGTAATTCGTGCTGAAGCTTTCTTT
CASSLVGLQVIRAEAFF
>TRBD1|NA|TRBV3-1|TRBJ1-6
TGTGCCAGCTCTTTCGGACAGGAGAATTCACCCCTCCACTTT
CASSFGQENSPLHF